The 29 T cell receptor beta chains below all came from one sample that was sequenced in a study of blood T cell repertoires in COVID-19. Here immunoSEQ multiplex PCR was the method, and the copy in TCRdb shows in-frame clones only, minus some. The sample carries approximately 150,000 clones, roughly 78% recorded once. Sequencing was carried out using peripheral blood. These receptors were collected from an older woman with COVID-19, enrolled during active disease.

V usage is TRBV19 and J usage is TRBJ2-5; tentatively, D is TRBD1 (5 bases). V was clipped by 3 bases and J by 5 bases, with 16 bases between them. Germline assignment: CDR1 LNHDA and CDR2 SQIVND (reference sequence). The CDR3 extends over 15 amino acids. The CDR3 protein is CASSIDPRHRETQYF. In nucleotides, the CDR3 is TGTGCCAGTAGTATTGACCCCCGGCACAGGGAGACCCAGTACTTC.

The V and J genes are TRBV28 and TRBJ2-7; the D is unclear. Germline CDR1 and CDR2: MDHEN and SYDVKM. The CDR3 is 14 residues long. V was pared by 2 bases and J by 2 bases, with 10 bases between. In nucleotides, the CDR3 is TGTGCCAGCAGTTTAGGTGGCGGCCCCTACGAGCAGTACTTC. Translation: CASSLGGGPYEQYF.

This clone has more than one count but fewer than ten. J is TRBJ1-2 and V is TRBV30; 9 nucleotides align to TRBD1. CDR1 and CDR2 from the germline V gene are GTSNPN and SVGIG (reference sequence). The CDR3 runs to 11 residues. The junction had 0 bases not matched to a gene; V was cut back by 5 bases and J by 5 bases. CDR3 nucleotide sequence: TGTGCCTGGGGGACAGGGTATGGCTACACCTTC. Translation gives CAWGTGYGYTF.

The CDR3 loop reads CASSYAGEVGEAFF. The DNA of the CDR3 is TGTGCCAGCAGTTACGCCGGGGAGGTGGGTGAAGCTTTCTTT. The chain uses TRBV6-5 and TRBJ1-1; D unclear. V was pared by 2 bases and J by 7 bases, with 14 bases between. Germline CDR1 reads MNHEY; CDR2 reads SVGAGI. The CDR3 totals 14 residues.

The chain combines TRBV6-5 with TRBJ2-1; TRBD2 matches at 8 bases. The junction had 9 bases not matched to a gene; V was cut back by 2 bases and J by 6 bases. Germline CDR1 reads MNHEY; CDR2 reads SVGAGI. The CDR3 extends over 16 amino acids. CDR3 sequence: CASSYSSGEGSNEQFF. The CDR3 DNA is TGTGCCAGCAGTTACAGTAGCGGGGAGGGGAGCAATGAGCAGTTCTTC.

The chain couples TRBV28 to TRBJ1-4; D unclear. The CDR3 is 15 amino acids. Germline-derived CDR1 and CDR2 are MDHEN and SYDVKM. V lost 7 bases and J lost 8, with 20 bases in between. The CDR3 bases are TGTGCCAGCACCATTCCAGGAGGGCTTAGGGAAAAACTGTTTTTT. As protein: CASTIPGGLREKLFF.

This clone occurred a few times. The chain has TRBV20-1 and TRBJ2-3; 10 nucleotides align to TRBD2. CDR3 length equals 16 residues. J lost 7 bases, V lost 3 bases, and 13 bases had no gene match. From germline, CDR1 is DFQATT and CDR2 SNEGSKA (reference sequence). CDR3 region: CSASDRLAGVGNTQYF. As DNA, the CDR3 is TGCAGTGCTAGTGATCGGCTAGCGGGAGTCGGAAATACGCAGTATTTT.

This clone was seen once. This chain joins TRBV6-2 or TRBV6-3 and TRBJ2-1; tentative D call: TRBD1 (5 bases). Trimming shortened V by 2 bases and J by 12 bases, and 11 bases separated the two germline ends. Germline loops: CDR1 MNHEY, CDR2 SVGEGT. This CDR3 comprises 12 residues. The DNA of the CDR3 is TGTGCCAGCAGTTACGCCAGGGTCAGGCAGTTCTTC. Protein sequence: CASSYARVRQFF.

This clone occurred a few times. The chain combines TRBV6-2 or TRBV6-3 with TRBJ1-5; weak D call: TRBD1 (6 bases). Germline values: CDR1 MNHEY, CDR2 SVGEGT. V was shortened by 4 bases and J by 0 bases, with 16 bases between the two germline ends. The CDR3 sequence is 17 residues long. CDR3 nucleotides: TGTGCCAGCAGTTCCCCCCGGGGGGGCTATAGCAATCAGCCCCAGCATTTT. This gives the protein CASSSPRGGYSNQPQHF.

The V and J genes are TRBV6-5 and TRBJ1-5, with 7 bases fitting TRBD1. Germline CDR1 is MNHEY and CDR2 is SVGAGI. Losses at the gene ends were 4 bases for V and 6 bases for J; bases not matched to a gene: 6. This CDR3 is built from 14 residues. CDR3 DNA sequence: TGTGCCAGCAGTTCGAGGGGGCTAGGTCAGCCCCAGCATTTT. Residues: CASSSRGLGQPQHF.

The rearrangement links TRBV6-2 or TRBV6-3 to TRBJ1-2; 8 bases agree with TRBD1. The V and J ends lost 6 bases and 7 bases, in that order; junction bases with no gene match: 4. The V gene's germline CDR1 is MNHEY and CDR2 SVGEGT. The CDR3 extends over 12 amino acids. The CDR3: CASSSGGSGYTF. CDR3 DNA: TGTGCCAGCAGCTCAGGGGGCAGTGGCTACACCTTC.

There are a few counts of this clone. This CDR3 reads CASSLESTGSYNEQFF. In nucleotides, the CDR3 is TGTGCCAGCAGCTTAGAATCAACGGGGTCCTACAATGAGCAGTTCTTC. This chain links TRBV7-2 with TRBJ2-1; possibly TRBD2 for D (5 bases). The V end was cut by 1 base, the J end by 1 base, with 11 bases between. Germline V gene data show CDR1 as SGHTA and CDR2 as FQGNSA. CDR3 length: 16 amino acids.

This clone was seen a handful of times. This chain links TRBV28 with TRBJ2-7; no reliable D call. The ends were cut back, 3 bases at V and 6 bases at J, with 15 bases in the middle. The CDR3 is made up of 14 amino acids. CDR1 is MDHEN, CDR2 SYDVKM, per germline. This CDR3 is CASSFAGLLIEQYF. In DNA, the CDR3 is TGTGCCAGCAGTTTCGCTGGGCTTTTGATCGAGCAGTACTTC. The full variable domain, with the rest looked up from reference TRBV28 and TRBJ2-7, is DVKVTQSSRYLVKRTGEKVFLECVQDMDHENMFWYRQDPGLGLRLIYFSYDVKMKEKGDIPEGYSVSREKKERFSLILESASTNQTSMYLCASSFAGLLIEQYFGPGTRLTVT.

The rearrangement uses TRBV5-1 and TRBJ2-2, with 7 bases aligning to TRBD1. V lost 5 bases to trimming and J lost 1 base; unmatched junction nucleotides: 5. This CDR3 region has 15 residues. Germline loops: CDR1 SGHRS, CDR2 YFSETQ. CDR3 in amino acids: CASRQGQMNTGELFF. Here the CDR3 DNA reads TGCGCCAGCAGGCAGGGACAGATGAACACCGGGGAGCTGTTTTTT.

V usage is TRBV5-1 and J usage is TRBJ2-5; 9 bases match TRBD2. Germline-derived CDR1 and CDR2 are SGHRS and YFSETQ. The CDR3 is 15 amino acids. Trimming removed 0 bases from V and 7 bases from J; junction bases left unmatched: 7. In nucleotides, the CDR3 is TGCGCCAGCAGCTTGGCCTTACGGCGGGAGGGGACCCAGTACTTC. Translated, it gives CASSLALRREGTQYF.

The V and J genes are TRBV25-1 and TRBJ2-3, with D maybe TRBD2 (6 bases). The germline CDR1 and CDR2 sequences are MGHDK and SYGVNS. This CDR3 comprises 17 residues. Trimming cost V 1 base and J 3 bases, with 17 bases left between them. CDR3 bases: TGTGCCAGCAGTGAATCCGGAATAGCGGAGGGGACAGATACGCAGTATTTT. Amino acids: CASSESGIAEGTDTQYF.

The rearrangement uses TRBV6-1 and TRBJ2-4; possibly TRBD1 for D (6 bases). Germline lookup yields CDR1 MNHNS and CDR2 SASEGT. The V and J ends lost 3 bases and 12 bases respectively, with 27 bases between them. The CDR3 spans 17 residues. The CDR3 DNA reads TGTGCCAGCAGTGAGCTAATATCCCCGCACAGGGAGAGTCCTCAGTACTTC. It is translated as CASSELISPHRESPQYF.

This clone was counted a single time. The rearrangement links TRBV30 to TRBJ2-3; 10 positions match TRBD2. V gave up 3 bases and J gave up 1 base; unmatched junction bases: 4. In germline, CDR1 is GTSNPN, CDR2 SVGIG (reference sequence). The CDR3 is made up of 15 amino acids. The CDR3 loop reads CAWSEGTSGTDTQYF. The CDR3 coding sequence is TGTGCCTGGAGCGAAGGGACTAGCGGCACAGATACGCAGTATTTT.

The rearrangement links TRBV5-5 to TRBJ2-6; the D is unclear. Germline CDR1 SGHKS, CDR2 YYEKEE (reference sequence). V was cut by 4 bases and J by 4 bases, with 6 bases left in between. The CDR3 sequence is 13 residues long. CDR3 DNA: TGTGCCAGCAGCACTACCGGGGCCAACGTCCTGACTTTC. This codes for CASSTTGANVLTF.

In DNA form, the CDR3 reads TGTGCCAGCAGTTACCTAGCGTCCCAAGGGGAGCAGTACTTC. Translating gives CASSYLASQGEQYF. The rearrangement joins TRBV6-5 to TRBJ2-7; D is possibly TRBD2 (6 bases). The CDR3 is 14 residues long. V dropped 2 bases and J dropped 7 bases, with 15 bases sitting between them. Per germline, CDR1 MNHEY and CDR2 SVGAGI.

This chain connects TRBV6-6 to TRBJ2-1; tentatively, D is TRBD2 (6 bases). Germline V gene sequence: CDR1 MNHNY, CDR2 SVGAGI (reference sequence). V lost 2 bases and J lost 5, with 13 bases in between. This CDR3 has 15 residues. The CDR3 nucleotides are TGTGCCAGCAGTTACGTCGGGAGTTTTGACAATGAGCAGTTCTTC. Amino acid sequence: CASSYVGSFDNEQFF.

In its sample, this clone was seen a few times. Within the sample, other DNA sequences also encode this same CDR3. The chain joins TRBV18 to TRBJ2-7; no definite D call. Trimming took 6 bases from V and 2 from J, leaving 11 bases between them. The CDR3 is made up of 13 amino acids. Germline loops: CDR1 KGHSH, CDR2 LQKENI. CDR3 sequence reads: CASSLRETYEQYF. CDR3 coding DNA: TGTGCCAGCTCGCTCCGAGAGACCTACGAGCAGTACTTC.

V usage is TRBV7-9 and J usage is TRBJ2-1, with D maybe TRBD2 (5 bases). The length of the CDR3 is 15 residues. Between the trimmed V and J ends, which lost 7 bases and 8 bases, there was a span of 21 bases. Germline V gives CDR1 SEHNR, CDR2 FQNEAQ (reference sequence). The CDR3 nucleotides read TGTGCCAGCATCCTTCTCGGGGATAGTATCGATGAGCAGTTCTTC. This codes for CASILLGDSIDEQFF.

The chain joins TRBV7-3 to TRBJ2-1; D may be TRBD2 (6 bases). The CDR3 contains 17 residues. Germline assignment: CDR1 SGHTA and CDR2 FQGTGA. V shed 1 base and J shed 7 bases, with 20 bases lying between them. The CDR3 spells CASSLKGGTRSLNEQFF. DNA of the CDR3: TGTGCCAGCAGCTTAAAAGGCGGGACGCGAAGCCTTAATGAGCAGTTCTTC.

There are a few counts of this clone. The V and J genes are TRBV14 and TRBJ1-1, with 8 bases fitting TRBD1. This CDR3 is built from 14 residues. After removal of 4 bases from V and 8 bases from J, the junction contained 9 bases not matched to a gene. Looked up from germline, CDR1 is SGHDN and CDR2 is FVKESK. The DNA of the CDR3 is TGTGCCAGCAGCCGCGTTGGACAGGGTGACGAAGCTTTCTTT. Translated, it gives CASSRVGQGDEAFF.

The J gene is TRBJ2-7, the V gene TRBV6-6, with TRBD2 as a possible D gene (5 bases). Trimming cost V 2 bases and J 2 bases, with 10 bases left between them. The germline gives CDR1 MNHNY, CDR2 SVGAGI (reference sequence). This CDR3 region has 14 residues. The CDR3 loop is CASSYELVAYEQYF. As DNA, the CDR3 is TGTGCCAGCAGTTACGAACTAGTTGCCTACGAGCAGTACTTC.

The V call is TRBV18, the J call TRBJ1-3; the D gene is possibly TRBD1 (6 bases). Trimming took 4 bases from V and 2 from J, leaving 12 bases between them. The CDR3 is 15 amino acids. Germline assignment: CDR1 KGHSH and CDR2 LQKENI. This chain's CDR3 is CASSQQGQTGNTIYF. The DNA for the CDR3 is TGTGCCAGCTCACAGCAAGGACAGACTGGAAACACCATATATTTT.

The CDR3 region is CASSPALAGQETQYF. DNA of the CDR3: TGTGCCAGCTCACCAGCCCTAGCGGGGCAAGAGACCCAGTACTTC. The chain links TRBV18 to TRBJ2-5, with TRBD2 identical over 9 bases. Germline lookup yields CDR1 KGHSH and CDR2 LQKENI. J was trimmed by 2 bases and V by 2 bases; bases with no gene match: 3. The CDR3 is 15 residues long.

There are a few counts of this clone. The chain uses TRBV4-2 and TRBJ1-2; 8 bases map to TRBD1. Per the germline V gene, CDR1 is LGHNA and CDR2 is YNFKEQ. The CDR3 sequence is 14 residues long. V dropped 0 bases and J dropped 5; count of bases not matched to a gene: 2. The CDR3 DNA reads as TGTGCCAGCAGCCAAGACCGGACAGGGTATGGCTACACCTTC. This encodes CASSQDRTGYGYTF.